The TCR beta chain described here comes from a study of cytomegalovirus exposure and HLA in healthy donors. V lost 3 bases, J lost 8 bases, and 6 bases stayed unmatched. Germline lookup yields CDR1 LNHNV and CDR2 YYDKDF (reference sequence). The CDR3 is made up of 15 amino acids. The PCR contained 60 Vbeta and 13 Jbeta primers. The data were produced by immunoSEQ multiplex PCR, yet TCRdb's version contains in-frame clones alone and is incomplete. The sample includes under 250,000 clones, over 65% of them seen just once. Source material: PBMCs. The chain has TRBV15 and TRBJ2-2, with 10 bases fitting TRBD2. This receptor was obtained from a human donor in good health. The CDR3 DNA sequence: TGTGCCACCAGCAGGGCGCTAGCGGGAGCTGGGGAGCTGTTTTTT. Translating it yields CATSRALAGAGELFF.